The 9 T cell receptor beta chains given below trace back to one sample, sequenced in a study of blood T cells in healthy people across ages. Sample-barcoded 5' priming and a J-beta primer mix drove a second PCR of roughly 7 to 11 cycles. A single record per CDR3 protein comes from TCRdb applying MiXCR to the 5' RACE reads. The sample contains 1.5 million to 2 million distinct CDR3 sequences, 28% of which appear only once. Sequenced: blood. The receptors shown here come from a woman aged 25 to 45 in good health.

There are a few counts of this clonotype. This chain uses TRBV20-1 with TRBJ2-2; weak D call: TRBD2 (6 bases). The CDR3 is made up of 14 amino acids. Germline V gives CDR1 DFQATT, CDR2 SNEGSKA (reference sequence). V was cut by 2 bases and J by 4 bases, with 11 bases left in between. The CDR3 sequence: CSARRLEGTGELFF. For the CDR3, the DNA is TGCAGTGCTAGAAGACTAGAAGGCACCGGGGAGCTGTTTTTT.

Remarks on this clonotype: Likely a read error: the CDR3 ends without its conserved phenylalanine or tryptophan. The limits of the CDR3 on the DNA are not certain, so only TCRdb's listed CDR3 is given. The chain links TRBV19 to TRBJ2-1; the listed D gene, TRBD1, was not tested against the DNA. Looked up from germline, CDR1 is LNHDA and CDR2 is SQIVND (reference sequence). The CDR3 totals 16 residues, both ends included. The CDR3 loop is CASSIPRENYGFTFGS.

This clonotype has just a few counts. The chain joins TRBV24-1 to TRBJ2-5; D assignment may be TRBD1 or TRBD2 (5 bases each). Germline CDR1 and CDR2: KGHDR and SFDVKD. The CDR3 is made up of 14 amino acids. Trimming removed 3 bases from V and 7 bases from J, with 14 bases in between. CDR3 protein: CATSDRGTAGTQYF. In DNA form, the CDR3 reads TGTGCCACCAGTGATCGAGGGACCGCGGGGACCCAGTACTTC.

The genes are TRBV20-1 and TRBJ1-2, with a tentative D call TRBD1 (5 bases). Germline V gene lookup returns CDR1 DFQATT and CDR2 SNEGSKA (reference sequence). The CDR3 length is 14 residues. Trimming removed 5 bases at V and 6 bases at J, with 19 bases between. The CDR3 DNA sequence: TGCAGTGCTGAACAGGAGGCCAGATATGATGGCTACACCTTC. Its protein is CSAEQEARYDGYTF.

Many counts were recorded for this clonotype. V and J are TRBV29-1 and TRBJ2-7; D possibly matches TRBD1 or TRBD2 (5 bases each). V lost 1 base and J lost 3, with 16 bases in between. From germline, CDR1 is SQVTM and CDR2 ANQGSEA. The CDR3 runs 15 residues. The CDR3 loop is CSVEAPWGPDYEQYF. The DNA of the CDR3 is TGCAGCGTTGAAGCCCCCTGGGGACCTGACTACGAGCAGTACTTC.

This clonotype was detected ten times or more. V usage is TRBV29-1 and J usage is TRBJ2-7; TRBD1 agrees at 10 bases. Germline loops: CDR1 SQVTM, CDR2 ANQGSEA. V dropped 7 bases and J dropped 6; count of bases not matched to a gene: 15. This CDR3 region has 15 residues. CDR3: CSATTGTGDYGEQYF. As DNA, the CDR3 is TGCAGCGCTACAACCGGGACAGGGGATTATGGCGAGCAGTACTTC.

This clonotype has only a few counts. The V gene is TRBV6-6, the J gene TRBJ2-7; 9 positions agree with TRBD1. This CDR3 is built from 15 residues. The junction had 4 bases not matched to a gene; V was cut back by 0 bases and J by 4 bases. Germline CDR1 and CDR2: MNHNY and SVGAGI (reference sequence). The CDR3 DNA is TGTGCCAGCAGTTACTCCAGGACAGGGGCATACGAGCAGTACTTC. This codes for CASSYSRTGAYEQYF.

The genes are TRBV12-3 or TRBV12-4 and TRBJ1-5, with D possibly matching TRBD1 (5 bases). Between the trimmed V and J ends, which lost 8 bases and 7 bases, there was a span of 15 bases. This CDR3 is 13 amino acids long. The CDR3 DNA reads TGTGCCAGCGCTTGGGGGTGGGGCCAGCCCCAGCATTTT. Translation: CASAWGWGQPQHF.

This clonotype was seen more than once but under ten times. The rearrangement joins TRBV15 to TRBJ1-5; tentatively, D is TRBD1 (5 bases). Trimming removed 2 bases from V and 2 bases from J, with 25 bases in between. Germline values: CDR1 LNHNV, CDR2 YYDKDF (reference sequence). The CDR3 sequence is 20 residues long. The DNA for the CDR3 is TGTGCCACCAGCAGAAACCGACCGGGACGGGGAATTTCAGGCAATCAGCCCCAGCATTTT. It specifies CATSRNRPGRGISGNQPQHF.